The TCR beta chain described here comes from a study of spatial heterogeneity in lung cancer. Trimming took 3 bases from V and 5 from J; bases not matched to a gene: 7. The CDR3 totals 15 residues. Per germline, CDR1 SGHVS and CDR2 FQNEAQ. This clonotype was seen more than once but under ten times. MiXCR, applied by TCRdb to the 5' RACE reads, yields one record per CDR3 protein. The data contain approximately 44,000 distinct CDR3 sequences, around 13% of them singletons. Time point given: sample taken at primary tumor resection. Sequenced material: PBMCs, taken at surgery. The V and J genes are TRBV7-8 and TRBJ2-7, with 10 bases matching TRBD2. The origin of this receptor is a male donor with early-stage non-small cell lung cancer. The CDR3 region has the DNA TGTGCCAGCAGCTTCTCTACTAGCGGGACCCACGAGCAGTACTTC. Translated: CASSFSTSGTHEQYF.